The 2 T cell receptor beta chains presented below share a single source sample, sequenced in a study of blood T cell repertoires in COVID-19 (dated by TCRdb to 2018 to 2020). The library was obtained by the immunoSEQ multiplex PCR assay. TCRdb provides this immuneACCESS table in a form limited to in-frame rearrangements. Some clones are lacking; in checked studies, under half of them reflect an unresolved V gene, and why the rest are absent is not known. The sample contains some 290,000 clones, about 90% of them found a single time. The ten largest make up roughly 2.9% of the sample. The specimen sequenced was peripheral blood. Receptor source: a woman aged 30 to 39 with COVID-19, enrolled during active disease.

V gene TRBV5-1 combines with J gene TRBJ2-7, with 9 bases lining up with TRBD1. The CDR3 loop spans 15 amino acids. V shed 4 bases, J shed 0 bases, and the junction held 5 bases outside the gene matches. The germline V gene encodes CDR1 SGHRS and CDR2 YFSETQ. CDR3 residues: CASSLPGQGSYEQYF. CDR3 DNA: TGCGCCAGCAGCCTCCCGGGACAGGGCTCCTACGAGCAGTACTTC.

This chain joins TRBV5-4 and TRBJ2-7; TRBD1 aligns across 10 bases. Trimming cost V 4 bases and J 4 bases; bases outside gene matches: 8. Per germline, CDR1 SGHNT and CDR2 YYREEE (reference sequence). CDR3 length: 15 residues. CDR3 DNA: TGTGCCAGCAGCCTACCGGGACAGGGGACGTACGAGCAGTACTTC. Translating it yields CASSLPGQGTYEQYF. The full variable domain, rest sourced from reference TRBV5-4 and TRBJ2-7, is ETGVTQSPTHLIKTRGQQVTLRCSSQSGHNTVSWYQQALGQGPQFIFQYYREEENGRGNFPPRFSGLQFPNYSSELNVNALELDDSALYLCASSLPGQGTYEQYFGPGTRLTVT.